The clone carrying this TCR beta chain has at least ten counts. Its antigen remains unknown. V was shortened by 0 bases and J by 6 bases, with 14 bases between the two germline ends. This CDR3 contains 15 residues. Germline V gene sequence: CDR1 SGHKS, CDR2 YYEKEE (reference sequence). This record belongs to a study of identical twins. MiXCR, applied by TCRdb to the 5' RACE reads, yields one record per CDR3 protein. The sample shows some 300,000 distinct CDR3 sequences, over 9% of them seen only once. General observations from the study: Fewer insertions characterized abundant cord blood beta clonotypes, whereas memory repertoires showed none.

These data were also reused for a study on yellow fever vaccine responses in identical twins.

The V and J genes are TRBV5-5 and TRBJ2-3; perhaps D is TRBD1 or TRBD2 (7 bases each). Sequences were obtained from CD8+ T cells sorted from blood. The receptor was isolated from a young woman in good health. Written as DNA, the CDR3 is TGTGCCAGCAGCTTGGAACAGGGGAGGGTCGATACGCAGTATTTT. Protein: CASSLEQGRVDTQYF.